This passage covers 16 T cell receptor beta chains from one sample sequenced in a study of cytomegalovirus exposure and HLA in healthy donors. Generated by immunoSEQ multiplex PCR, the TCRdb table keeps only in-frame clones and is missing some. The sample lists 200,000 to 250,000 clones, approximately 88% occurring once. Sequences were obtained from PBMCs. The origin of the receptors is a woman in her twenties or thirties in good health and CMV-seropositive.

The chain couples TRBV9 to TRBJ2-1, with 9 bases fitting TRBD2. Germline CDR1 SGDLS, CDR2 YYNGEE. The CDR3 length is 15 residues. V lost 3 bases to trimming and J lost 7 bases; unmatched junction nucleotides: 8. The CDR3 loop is CASSATSGLPNEQFF. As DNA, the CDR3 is TGTGCCAGCAGCGCGACTAGCGGCCTTCCAAATGAGCAGTTCTTC.

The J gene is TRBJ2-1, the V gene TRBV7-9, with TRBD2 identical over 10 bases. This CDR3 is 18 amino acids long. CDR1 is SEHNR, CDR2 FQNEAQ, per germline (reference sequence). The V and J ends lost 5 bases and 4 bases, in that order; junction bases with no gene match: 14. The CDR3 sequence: CASSLSLGAGGYYNEQFF. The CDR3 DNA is TGTGCCAGCAGCCTCTCACTAGGAGCGGGAGGGTATTACAATGAGCAGTTCTTC. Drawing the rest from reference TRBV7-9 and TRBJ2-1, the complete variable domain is DTGVSQNPRHKITKRGQNVTFRCDPISEHNRLYWYRQTLGQGPEFLTYFQNEAQLEKSRLLSDRFSAERPKGSFSTLEIQRTEQGDSAMYLCASSLSLGAGGYYNEQFFGPGTRLTVL.

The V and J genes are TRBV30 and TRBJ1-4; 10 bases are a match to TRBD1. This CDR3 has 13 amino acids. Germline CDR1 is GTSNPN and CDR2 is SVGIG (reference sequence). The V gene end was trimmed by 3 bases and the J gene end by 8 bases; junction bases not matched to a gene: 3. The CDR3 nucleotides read TGTGCCTGGAGCGGGACAGGGGTAGAAAAACTGTTTTTT. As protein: CAWSGTGVEKLFF.

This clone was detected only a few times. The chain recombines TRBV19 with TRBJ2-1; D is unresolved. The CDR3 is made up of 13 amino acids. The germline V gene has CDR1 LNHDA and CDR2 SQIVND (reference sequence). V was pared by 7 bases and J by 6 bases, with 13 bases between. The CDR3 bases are TGTGCCAGTACTCCTCCCTGGGGCAATGAGCAGTTCTTC. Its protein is CASTPPWGNEQFF.

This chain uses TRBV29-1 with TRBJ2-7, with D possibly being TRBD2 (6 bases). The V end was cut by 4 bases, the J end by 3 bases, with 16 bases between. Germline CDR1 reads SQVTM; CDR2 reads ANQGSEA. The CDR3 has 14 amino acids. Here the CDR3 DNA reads TGCAGCGTTGCTCCGCGGGGAGAAAACTACGAGCAGTACTTC. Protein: CSVAPRGENYEQYF.

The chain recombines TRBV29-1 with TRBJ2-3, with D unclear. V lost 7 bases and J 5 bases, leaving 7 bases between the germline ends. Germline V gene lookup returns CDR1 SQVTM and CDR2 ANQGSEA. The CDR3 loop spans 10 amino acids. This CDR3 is CSAGLDTQYF. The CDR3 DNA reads TGCAGCGCCGGTTTAGATACGCAGTATTTT.

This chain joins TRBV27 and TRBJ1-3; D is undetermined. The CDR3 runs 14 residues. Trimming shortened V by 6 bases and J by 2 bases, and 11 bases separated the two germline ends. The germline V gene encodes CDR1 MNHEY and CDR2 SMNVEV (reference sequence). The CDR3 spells CASSTGLTGNTIYF. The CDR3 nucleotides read TGTGCCAGCAGCACCGGACTGACTGGAAACACCATATATTTT.

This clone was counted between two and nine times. As DNA, the CDR3 is TGTGCCAGCTCACAACTGGACAGGGGGTATGGCTACACCTTC. Its protein is CASSQLDRGYGYTF. This sequence joins TRBV18 and TRBJ1-2; 10 positions agree with TRBD1. There are 14 residues in the CDR3. V lost 4 bases, J lost 5 bases, and 4 bases stayed unmatched. Germline assignment: CDR1 KGHSH and CDR2 LQKENI.

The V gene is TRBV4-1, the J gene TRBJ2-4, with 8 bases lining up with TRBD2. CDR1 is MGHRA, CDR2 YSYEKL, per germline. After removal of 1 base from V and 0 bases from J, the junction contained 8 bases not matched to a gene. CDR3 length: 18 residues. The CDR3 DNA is TGCGCCAGCAGCCAAGGGGTCGGGCGGGGGGTAGCCAAAAACATTCAGTACTTC. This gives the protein CASSQGVGRGVAKNIQYF.

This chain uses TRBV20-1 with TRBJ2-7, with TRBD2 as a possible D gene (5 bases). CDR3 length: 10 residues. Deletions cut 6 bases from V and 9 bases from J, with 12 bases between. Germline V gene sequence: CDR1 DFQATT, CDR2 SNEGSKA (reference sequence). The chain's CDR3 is CSAGRPGQYF. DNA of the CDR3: TGCAGTGCGGGGAGACCCGGGCAGTACTTC.

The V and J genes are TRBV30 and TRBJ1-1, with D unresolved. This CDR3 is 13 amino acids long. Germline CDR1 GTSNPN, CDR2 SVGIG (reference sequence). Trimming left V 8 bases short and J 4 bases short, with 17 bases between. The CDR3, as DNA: TGTGCCGGCGCGGGTTTCGTTAGCACTGAAGCTTTCTTT. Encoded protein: CAGAGFVSTEAFF. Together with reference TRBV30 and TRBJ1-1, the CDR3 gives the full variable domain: SQTIHQWPATLVQPVGSPLSLECTVEGTSNPNLYWYRQAAGRGLQLLFYSVGIGQISSEVPQNLSASRPQDRQFILSSKKLLLSDSGFYLCAGAGFVSTEAFFGQGTRLTVV.

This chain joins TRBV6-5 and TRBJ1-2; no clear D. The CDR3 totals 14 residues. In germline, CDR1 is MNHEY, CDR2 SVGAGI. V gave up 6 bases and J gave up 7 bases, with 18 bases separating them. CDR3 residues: CASSPSNGFGGYTF. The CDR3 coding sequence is TGTGCCAGCAGCCCGTCGAACGGCTTTGGTGGCTACACCTTC.

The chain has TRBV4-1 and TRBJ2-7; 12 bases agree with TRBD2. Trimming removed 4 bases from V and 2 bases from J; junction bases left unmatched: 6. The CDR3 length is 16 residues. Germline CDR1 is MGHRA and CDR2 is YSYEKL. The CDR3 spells CASSPGLAGNPYEQYF. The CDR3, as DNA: TGCGCCAGCAGCCCCGGACTAGCGGGGAACCCCTACGAGCAGTACTTC.

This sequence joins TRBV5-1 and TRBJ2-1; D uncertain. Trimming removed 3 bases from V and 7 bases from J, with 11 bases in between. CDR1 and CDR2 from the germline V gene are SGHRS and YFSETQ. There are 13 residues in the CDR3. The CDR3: CASSWGGDNEQFF. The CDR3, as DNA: TGCGCCAGCAGCTGGGGTGGGGATAATGAGCAGTTCTTC.

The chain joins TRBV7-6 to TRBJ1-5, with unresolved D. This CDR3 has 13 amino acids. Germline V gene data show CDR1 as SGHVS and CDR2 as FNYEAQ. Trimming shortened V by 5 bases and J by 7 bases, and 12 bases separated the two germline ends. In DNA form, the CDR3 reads TGTGCCAGCAGCCCGGGGATGGGGCAGCCCCAGCATTTT. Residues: CASSPGMGQPQHF. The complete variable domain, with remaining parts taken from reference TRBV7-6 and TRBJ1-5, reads GAGVSQSPRYKVTKRGQDVALRCDPISGHVSLYWYRQALGQGPEFLTYFNYEAQQDKSGLPNDRFSAERPEGSISTLTIQRTEQRDSAMYRCASSPGMGQPQHFGDGTRLSIL.

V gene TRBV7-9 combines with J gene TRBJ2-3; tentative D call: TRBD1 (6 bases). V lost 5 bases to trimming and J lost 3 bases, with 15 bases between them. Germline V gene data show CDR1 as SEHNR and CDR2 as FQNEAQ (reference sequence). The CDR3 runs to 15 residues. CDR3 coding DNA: TGTGCCAGCAGCGGACCACAGGGTATTACAGATACGCAGTATTTT. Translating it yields CASSGPQGITDTQYF.